This TCR beta chain was captured by sequencing in a study of blood T cell repertoires in COVID-19. Study in general: COVID-19 samples collected from the United States, Italy and Spain covered acute and convalescent phases.

Recruited during active infection, patients (from Seattle) were subsequently followed longitudinally. TCRdb's copy holds only in-frame clones and misses some; the assay was immunoSEQ multiplex PCR. The table shows 430,000 or so clones, with about 87% occurring only once. CDR1 MGHRA and CDR2 YSYEKL come from the germline V gene. The CDR3 is 15 amino acids. J lost 0 bases, V lost 6 bases, and 4 bases had no gene match. This clone was recorded only once. At the DNA level, this CDR3 is encoded by other sequences in the same sample as well. Sequencing was carried out using peripheral blood. The chain links TRBV4-1 to TRBJ2-7; 11 bases agree with TRBD2. The sequence was collected from a young man with COVID-19, enrolled during active disease. CDR3 bases: TGCGCCAGCAGTCAGACTAGCGGGGACTCCTACGAGCAGTACTTC. Amino acids: CASSQTSGDSYEQYF.